These 14 T cell receptor beta chains were all obtained from the same sample, sequenced in a study of blood T cell repertoires in COVID-19. Using immunoSEQ multiplex PCR, the repertoire was profiled, and TCRdb retains in-frame clones only, with some absent. The table records 250,000 to 400,000 clones, around 88% of them present only once. The sample taken for sequencing was peripheral blood. These receptors came from a woman aged 25-40 years with COVID-19, enrolled during active disease.

The V and J genes are TRBV9 and TRBJ2-2; TRBD1 might be the D (5 bases). Germline V gene lookup returns CDR1 SGDLS and CDR2 YYNGEE. The CDR3 extends over 15 amino acids. Trimming pared 0 bases from V and 1 base from J, leaving 7 bases between. The CDR3 region has the DNA TGTGCCAGCAGCGTAGACAGGCTGAACACCGGGGAGCTGTTTTTT. This translates into CASSVDRLNTGELFF.

The sample holds one count of this clone. CDR3 residues: CASSSRGSGSGANVLTF. The DNA of the CDR3 is TGTGCCAGCAGCTCCAGGGGTTCGGGGTCTGGGGCCAACGTCCTGACTTTC. This sequence joins TRBV5-4 and TRBJ2-6, with D possibly being TRBD1 (6 bases). Trimming pared 3 bases from V and 1 base from J, leaving 14 bases between. The germline gives CDR1 SGHNT, CDR2 YYREEE (reference sequence). This CDR3 is built from 17 residues.

This clone was counted once. The rearrangement uses TRBV4-3 and TRBJ2-1; 11 bases map to TRBD2. The CDR3 consists of 16 residues. The germline CDR1 and CDR2 sequences are LGHNA and YSLEER. The V gene end was trimmed by 2 bases and the J gene end by 4 bases; junction bases not matched to a gene: 4. CDR3 bases: TGCGCCAGCAGCCAACAAACTAGCGGGGGTTACAATGAGCAGTTCTTC. This translates into CASSQQTSGGYNEQFF.

V gene TRBV3-1 (or the pseudogene TRBV3-2) combines with J gene TRBJ1-1; D is possibly TRBD1 (6 bases). This CDR3 region has 11 residues. The germline CDR1 and CDR2 sequences are LGHDT and YNNKEL (reference sequence). V was trimmed by 1 base and J by 13 bases, leaving 10 bases between them. CDR3 bases: TGTGCCAGCAGCCAAGCAGGGGAGAGTTTCTTT. Amino acids: CASSQAGESFF.

The chain employs TRBV15 and TRBJ1-3; D not resolved. Germline V gives CDR1 LNHNV, CDR2 YYDKDF (reference sequence). The CDR3 extends over 14 amino acids. V was clipped by 2 bases and J by 7 bases, with 12 bases between them. CDR3 loop: CATSRLNSGNTIYF. In nucleotides, the CDR3 is TGTGCCACCAGCAGACTCAACTCGGGGAACACCATATATTTT.

The chain joins TRBV6-5 to TRBJ1-5; TRBD1 agrees at 7 bases. This CDR3 has 12 amino acids. J was trimmed by 7 bases and V by 8 bases; bases with no gene match: 5. Germline V gene lookup returns CDR1 MNHEY and CDR2 SVGAGI. CDR3 nucleotides: TGTGCCAGCGGGGACAGTCTGCAGCCCCAGCATTTT. This codes for CASGDSLQPQHF.

The J gene is TRBJ1-4, the V gene TRBV28; D gene uncertain. The V end lost 5 bases, the J end lost 8 bases, and 15 bases lay between the germline ends. This CDR3 spans 14 amino acids. Germline values: CDR1 MDHEN, CDR2 SYDVKM. This CDR3 is CASSPSRYVEKLFF. CDR3 bases: TGTGCCAGCAGTCCTAGTAGATATGTGGAAAAACTGTTTTTT.

The chain uses TRBV5-1 and TRBJ2-2; 8 nucleotides agree with TRBD1. From germline, CDR1 is SGHRS and CDR2 YFSETQ. The J segment lost 2 bases and the V segment lost 5 bases, leaving 5 bases of the junction unmatched. The CDR3 totals 15 residues. Written as DNA, the CDR3 is TGCGCCAGCAGGTACGGGACAGGAAACACCGGGGAGCTGTTTTTT. Amino acids: CASRYGTGNTGELFF.

This chain uses TRBV6-5 with TRBJ1-1; weak D call: TRBD1 (5 bases). This CDR3 comprises 14 residues. Germline V gene data show CDR1 as MNHEY and CDR2 as SVGAGI. Trimming shortened V by 6 bases and J by 3 bases, and 14 bases separated the two germline ends. CDR3 in amino acids: CASSAAGPYTEAFF. The CDR3 DNA is TGTGCCAGCAGCGCCGCGGGGCCGTACACTGAAGCTTTCTTT.

This chain uses TRBV24-1 with TRBJ2-1; no clear D. This CDR3 has 11 amino acids. CDR1 and CDR2 (germline): KGHDR, SFDVKD. The V gene lost 5 bases and the J gene lost 8 bases, with 6 bases spanning the gap. The CDR3 bases are TGTGCCACCAGTGTACGGGATGAGCAGTTCTTC. Translating it yields CATSVRDEQFF.

This chain uses TRBV2 with TRBJ2-2; tentatively, D is TRBD2 (6 bases). Trimming pared 3 bases from V and 2 bases from J, leaving 10 bases between. CDR1 and CDR2 from the germline V gene are SNHLY and FYNNEI. The CDR3 contains 15 residues. DNA of the CDR3: TGTGCCAGCAGTGAGGAGGGAGAAAACACCGGGGAGCTGTTTTTT. Its protein is CASSEEGENTGELFF. Looking up the rest from reference TRBV2 and TRBJ2-2 gives the full variable domain: EPEVTQTPSHQVTQMGQEVILRCVPISNHLYFYWYRQILGQKVEFLVSFYNNEISEKSEIFDDQFSVERPDGSNFTLKIRSTKLEDSAMYFCASSEEGENTGELFFGEGSRLTVL.

The chain combines TRBV15 with TRBJ2-1, with TRBD2 matching 9 bases. V was pared by 1 base and J by 9 bases, with 4 bases of the junction left unmatched. Looked up from germline, CDR1 is LNHNV and CDR2 is YYDKDF (reference sequence). This CDR3 spans 14 amino acids. The CDR3 protein is CATSRAGTSSEQFF. CDR3 sequence (DNA): TGTGCCACCAGCAGAGCGGGGACTAGCAGTGAGCAGTTCTTC.

J is TRBJ1-1 and V is TRBV10-2; weak D call: TRBD1 (6 bases). The V gene's germline CDR1 is WSHSY and CDR2 SAAADI. V lost 2 bases and J 12 bases, leaving 13 bases between the germline ends. This CDR3 spans 12 amino acids. CDR3 bases: TGCGCCAGCAGTGAGGGGGACACGCAAACTTTCTTT. Residues: CASSEGDTQTFF.

The V gene is TRBV12-3 or TRBV12-4, the J gene TRBJ1-5, with unresolved D. The CDR3 is 13 amino acids. Trimming cost V 1 base and J 9 bases, with 10 bases left between them. The CDR3 here is CASSLGPQMPQHF. The CDR3 DNA follows: TGTGCCAGCAGTTTAGGCCCTCAGATGCCCCAGCATTTT.